In this sample, the clone carrying this T cell receptor (beta chain) turned up a few times. TCRdb analysed the RT-PCR reads with MiXCR anew, one entry per CDR3 protein. The data hold 800,000 to 1,000,000 distinct CDR3 sequences, with more than 15% observed a single time. The data are from a study of patients and donors after allogeneic stem cell transplantation. V was clipped by 3 bases and J by 6 bases, with 5 bases between them. The CDR3 is made up of 11 amino acids. V and J are TRBV12-3 or TRBV12-4 and TRBJ1-2; D gene ambiguous. This TCR derives from a human donor who was either an allogeneic HSCT recipient or a stem cell or donor lymphocyte infusion donor (not recorded which). It is not recorded whose cells these are; they may come from a transplant donor. The sequencing input was blood, either unsorted or a sorted T cell fraction (not recorded which). The CDR3 spells CASSFAHGYTF. CDR3 DNA: TGTGCCAGCAGTTTCGCGCATGGCTACACCTTC.